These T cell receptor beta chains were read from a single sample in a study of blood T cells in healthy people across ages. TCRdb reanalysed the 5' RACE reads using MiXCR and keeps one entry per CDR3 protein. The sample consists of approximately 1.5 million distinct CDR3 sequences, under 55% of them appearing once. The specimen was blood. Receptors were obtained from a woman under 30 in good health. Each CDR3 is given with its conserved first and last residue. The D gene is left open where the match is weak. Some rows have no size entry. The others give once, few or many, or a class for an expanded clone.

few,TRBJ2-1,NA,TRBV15,CATSPQPSLDNEQFF,TGTGCCACCAGTCCTCAGCCGTCTCTGGACAATGAGCAGTTCTTC
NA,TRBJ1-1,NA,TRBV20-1,CSARVRGWNTEAFF,TGCAGTGCTAGAGTAAGGGGCTGGAACACTGAAGCTTTCTTT
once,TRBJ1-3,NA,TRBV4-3,CTSSQDKQGRNTIYF,TGCACCAGCAGCCAAGATAAGCAGGGGCGAAACACCATATATTTT
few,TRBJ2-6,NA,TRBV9,CASSVRVSSSGANVLTF,TGTGCCAGCAGCGTACGGGTATCGAGCTCTGGGGCCAACGTCCTGACTTTC
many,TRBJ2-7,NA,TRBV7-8,CASSSHPYEQYF,TGTGCCAGCAGCTCGCATCCCTACGAGCAGTACTTC
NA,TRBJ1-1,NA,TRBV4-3,CASSQDREGMNTEAFF,TGCGCCAGCAGCCAAGACAGGGAAGGCATGAACACTGAAGCTTTCTTT
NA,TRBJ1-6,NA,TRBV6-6,CASSYDGPNSPLHF,TGTGCCAGCAGTTACGACGGGCCTAATTCACCCCTCCACTTT
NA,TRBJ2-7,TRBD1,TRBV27,CASSLRGQGNEQYF,TGTGCCAGCAGCCTCCGGGGACAGGGGAACGAGCAGTACTTC
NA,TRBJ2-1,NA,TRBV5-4,CASSLGAGLTYNEQFF,TGTGCCAGCAGCTTGGGAGCCGGGCTAACCTACAATGAGCAGTTCTTC
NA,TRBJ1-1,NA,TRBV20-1,CSASVGAFDTEAFF,TGCAGTGCTAGTGTGGGGGCTTTTGACACTGAAGCTTTCTTT
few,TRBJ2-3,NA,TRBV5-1,CASSLQRPDTQYF,TGCGCCAGCAGCTTGCAGCGCCCAGATACGCAGTATTTT
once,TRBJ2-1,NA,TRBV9,CASSAPGTRQEQFF,TGTGCCAGCAGCGCCCCCGGGACTCGCCAAGAGCAGTTCTTC
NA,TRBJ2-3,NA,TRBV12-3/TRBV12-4,CASSQSGPNADTQYF,TGTGCCAGCAGCCAGAGCGGGCCCAACGCAGATACGCAGTATTTT
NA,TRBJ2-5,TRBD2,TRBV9,CASSVPSSGGETQYF,TGTGCCAGCAGCGTCCCGTCTAGCGGAGGAGAGACCCAGTACTTC
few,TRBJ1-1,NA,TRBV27,CASSLLGQQNTEAFF,TGTGCCAGCAGTCTTTTGGGGCAACAGAACACTGAAGCTTTCTTT
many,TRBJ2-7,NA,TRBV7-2,CASSSDSHSYEQYF,TGTGCCAGCAGCTCTGATAGCCATTCCTACGAGCAGTACTTC
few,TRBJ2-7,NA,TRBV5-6,CASSRNRWGYEQYF,TGTGCCAGCAGCCGGAACCGGTGGGGCTACGAGCAGTACTTC
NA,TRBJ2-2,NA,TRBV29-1,CSTRTGIDTGELFF,TGCAGCACTCGAACGGGAATCGACACCGGGGAGCTGTTTTTT
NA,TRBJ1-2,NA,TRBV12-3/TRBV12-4,CASSPDGSPGYTF,TGTGCCAGCAGCCCCGACGGATCGCCTGGCTACACCTTC
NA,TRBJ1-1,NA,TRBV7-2,CASSLGGGGGTEAFF,TGTGCCAGCAGCTTAGGTGGGGGTGGGGGCACTGAAGCTTTCTTT